This record covers a single T cell receptor beta chain. Its specificity is not known. These data are taken from a study of T cell repertoires in cytomegalovirus infection. Study-wide context: Matching HLA type, along with CMV infection, was indicated by public TCR beta signatures. Findings and limits, study-wide: Clonotype analysis showed dominance of the ex vivo response by HLA-C-restricted CMV-specific TCR beta clonotypes.

V trimming: 6 bases; J trimming: 8 bases; junction bases outside the gene matches: 9. Germline CDR1 is MDHEN and CDR2 is SYDVKM. This CDR3 spans 14 amino acids. TCRdb re-derived calls from the reads in MiXCR, one entry per CDR3 protein. The profile covers roughly 720,000 distinct CDR3 sequences, with about a third appearing a single time and more than 2.5% taken by the ten largest. The origin of this receptor is a human donor in good health (CMV status not recorded). Some clones in this sample may be carry-over from other donors' samples. Sequencing input: PBMCs. V gene TRBV28 combines with J gene TRBJ1-2, with 10 nucleotides matching TRBD1. The CDR3 sequence: CASRPSGTGAGYTF. The CDR3, as DNA: TGTGCCAGCAGGCCATCCGGGACAGGGGCCGGCTACACCTTC.